This entry lists 31 T cell receptor beta chains sequenced from one sample in a study of vaccination and CD4 T cells after COVID-19. No cognate antigen is known for these TCRs. The Oncomine TCR Beta short-read assay was applied to DNA of cultured CD4+ T cells. MiXCR, applied by TCRdb to the PCR reads, yields one record per CDR3 protein. This table has roughly 15,000 distinct CDR3 sequences, 50% to 65% appearing once. Treatment reported: roughly 11-day PBMC culture with coronavirus spike peptide pools or control peptides (ViraFEST assay). Sequencing was carried out using CD4+ T cells from blood, cultured in vitro. These receptor sequences come from a human donor who had recovered from COVID-19.

The rearrangement uses TRBV28 and TRBJ2-1; D unresolved. Germline-derived CDR1 and CDR2 are MDHEN and SYDVKM. Trimming took 6 bases from V and 0 from J, leaving 9 bases between them. The CDR3 spans 14 residues. In nucleotides, the CDR3 is TGTGCCAGCAGGCCGGCCAGCTCCTACAATGAGCAGTTCTTC. It specifies CASRPASSYNEQFF.

Judged by abundance, this clonotype is medium-sized. This rearrangement joins TRBV10-3 to TRBJ1-1; maybe TRBD1 (5 bases). Germline CDR1 is ENHRY and CDR2 is SYGVKD. The CDR3 is 14 residues long. Trimming left V 11 bases short and J 1 base short, with 17 bases between. CDR3 nucleotide sequence: TGTGCCTCGACGACGGGGGAGGGGAACACTGAAGCTTTCTTT. As protein: CASTTGEGNTEAFF.

The genes are TRBV11-2 and TRBJ1-1, with D perhaps TRBD1 (5 bases). This CDR3 comprises 13 residues. V shed 4 bases and J shed 1 base, with 7 bases lying between them. CDR1 and CDR2 from the germline V gene are SGHAT and FQNNGV. The CDR3 spells CASSSQGNTEAFF. The CDR3 DNA is TGTGCCAGCAGCTCCCAGGGGAACACTGAAGCTTTCTTT.

This clonotype was counted between two and nine times. Written as DNA, the CDR3 is TGTGCCAGCAGCAGGGGACCAAGCTTGAACACTGAAGCTTTCTTT. Protein product: CASSRGPSLNTEAFF. The rearrangement uses TRBV5-8 and TRBJ1-1; a weak D match, TRBD1 (5 bases). Germline loops: CDR1 SGHTS, CDR2 YDEGEE. The ends were cut back, 4 bases at V and 0 bases at J, with 13 bases in the middle. This CDR3 contains 15 residues.

The rearrangement joins TRBV6-1 to TRBJ2-7, with unresolved D. Germline CDR1 MNHNS, CDR2 SASEGT. The CDR3 totals 13 residues. V dropped 4 bases and J dropped 4 bases, with 11 bases sitting between them. As DNA, the CDR3 is TGTGCCAGCAGTGCACGCTGGGATTACGAGCAGTACTTC. Its protein is CASSARWDYEQYF.

The chain has TRBV2 and TRBJ2-7, with 7 bases that match TRBD1. The V segment lost 7 bases and the J segment 6 bases; nucleotides outside the gene matches: 18. Germline values: CDR1 SNHLY, CDR2 FYNNEI. The CDR3 runs 16 residues. The CDR3 here is CASTNRGGNSVGEQYF. DNA for the CDR3: TGTGCCAGCACCAACCGAGGGGGCAATTCGGTGGGCGAGCAGTACTTC.

This chain joins TRBV20-1 and TRBJ2-5, with 12 bases matching TRBD2. The length of the CDR3 is 16 residues. Trimming took 3 bases from V and 0 from J; bases not matched to a gene: 5. Germline V CDR1 and CDR2: DFQATT, SNEGSKA (reference sequence). The CDR3 region is CSARASGRAYQETQYF. CDR3 DNA sequence: TGCAGTGCTAGGGCTAGCGGGAGGGCGTACCAAGAGACCCAGTACTTC.

V gene TRBV15 combines with J gene TRBJ2-1; no clear D gene. The ends were cut back, 0 bases at V and 3 bases at J, with 9 bases in the middle. There are 15 residues in the CDR3. Germline assignment: CDR1 LNHNV and CDR2 YYDKDF (reference sequence). In DNA, the CDR3 is TGTGCCACCAGCAGAGACTTTCAGGTCTACAATGAGCAGTTCTTC. As protein: CATSRDFQVYNEQFF.

The gene calls are TRBV20-1 and TRBJ2-1; possible D gene TRBD2, 5 bases. Germline V lookup: CDR1 DFQATT, CDR2 SNEGSKA (reference sequence). Trimming removed 0 bases from V and 5 bases from J, with 14 bases in between. This CDR3 has 15 amino acids. CDR3: CSARDLRSAHNEQFF. DNA of the CDR3: TGCAGTGCTAGAGATTTGCGTAGCGCTCACAATGAGCAGTTCTTC.

The gene calls are TRBV9 and TRBJ1-6; TRBD1 matches at 8 bases. Losses at the gene ends were 3 bases for V and 9 bases for J; bases not matched to a gene: 11. CDR3 size: 16 residues. Germline V CDR1 and CDR2: SGDLS, YYNGEE. DNA for the CDR3: TGTGCCAGCAGCGAAACAGGGGGTCGGATGAGTTCACCCCTCCACTTT. This codes for CASSETGGRMSSPLHF.

This chain uses TRBV19 with TRBJ2-3, with a tentative D call TRBD2 (5 bases). CDR1 and CDR2 from the germline V gene are LNHDA and SQIVND (reference sequence). This CDR3 is 16 amino acids long. V was clipped by 3 bases and J by 0 bases, with 13 bases between them. Here the CDR3 reads CASSMVGRQSTDTQYF. CDR3 bases: TGTGCCAGTAGTATGGTTGGGAGACAAAGCACAGATACGCAGTATTTT.

This clonotype was counted between two and nine times. The chain joins TRBV20-1 to TRBJ1-2; 7 nucleotides match TRBD1. This CDR3 has 15 residues. After removal of 0 bases from V and 6 bases from J, the junction contained 10 bases not matched to a gene. The V gene's germline CDR1 is DFQATT and CDR2 SNEGSKA (reference sequence). The CDR3 spells CSARDPVKGADGYTF. The CDR3 DNA follows: TGCAGTGCTAGAGATCCGGTGAAGGGGGCGGATGGCTACACCTTC.

This clonotype was seen only a few times. The CDR3 nucleotides read TGTGCCAGCAGTGACTCGAGTGGAGCGGCAGATACGCAGTATTTT. This gives the protein CASSDSSGAADTQYF. The chain has TRBV6-4 and TRBJ2-3, with a weak D call TRBD2 (5 bases). Trimming left V 0 bases short and J 4 bases short, with 11 bases between. This CDR3 is built from 15 residues. Looked up from germline, CDR1 is MRHNA and CDR2 is SNTAGT.

The CDR3 is CASSPGQGGAFF. Here the CDR3 DNA reads TGTGCCAGCAGCCCTGGACAGGGCGGCGCTTTCTTT. This chain connects TRBV7-8 to TRBJ1-1, with TRBD1 identical over 8 bases. CDR1 SGHVS and CDR2 FQNEAQ come from the germline V gene. The CDR3 totals 12 residues. Trimming at V came to 5 bases and at J to 11 bases, leaving 7 bases not matched to a gene.

J is TRBJ1-1 and V is TRBV30; D gene uncertain. This CDR3 is 13 amino acids long. In germline, CDR1 is GTSNPN, CDR2 SVGIG (reference sequence). V lost 2 bases to trimming and J lost 0 bases, with 7 bases between them. The CDR3 sequence: CAWSRDMNTEAFF. The CDR3 DNA reads TGTGCCTGGAGTCGGGATATGAACACTGAAGCTTTCTTT.

The J gene is TRBJ1-1, the V gene TRBV7-2; D is unresolved. This CDR3 has 13 residues. Per the germline V gene, CDR1 is SGHTA and CDR2 is FQGNSA. Deletions cut 5 bases from V and 0 bases from J, with 7 bases between. The CDR3 DNA sequence: TGTGCCAGCAGCCTTCAGATGAACACTGAAGCTTTCTTT. Its protein is CASSLQMNTEAFF. Full variable domain (outside the CDR3, taken from reference TRBV7-2 and TRBJ1-1): GAGVSQSPSNKVTEKGKDVELRCDPISGHTALYWYRQSLGQGLEFLIYFQGNSAPDKSGLPSDRFSAERTGGSVSTLTIQRTQQEDSAVYLCASSLQMNTEAFFGQGTRLTVV.

This clonotype was seen more than once but under ten times. The CDR3, as DNA: TGCAGTGCTAGAGCCACAGGGGGAGGAAGCAATCAGCCCCAGCATTTT. As protein: CSARATGGGSNQPQHF. V usage is TRBV20-1 and J usage is TRBJ1-5, with 8 bases fitting TRBD1. CDR3 length: 16 residues. With V trimmed by 1 base and J by 1 base, 6 bases remained unmatched. Per the germline V gene, CDR1 is DFQATT and CDR2 is SNEGSKA (reference sequence).

The chain combines TRBV20-1 with TRBJ2-5; the match to TRBD2 covers 7 bases. This CDR3 region has 14 residues. Trimming at V came to 7 bases and at J to 9 bases, leaving 17 bases not matched to a gene. From germline, CDR1 is DFQATT and CDR2 SNEGSKA (reference sequence). The CDR3 is CSVCRDLAAQAQYF. DNA of the CDR3: TGCAGTGTGTGTCGTGACCTAGCGGCCCAGGCCCAGTACTTC.

This clonotype came up a few times. The rearrangement uses TRBV20-1 and TRBJ2-3; 14 bases map to TRBD2. The CDR3 loop spans 17 amino acids. Germline assignment: CDR1 DFQATT and CDR2 SNEGSKA (reference sequence). CDR3: CTTLGGLAGADTDTQYF. The CDR3 DNA reads as TGCACCACCCTGGGGGGACTAGCGGGAGCGGACACAGATACGCAGTATTTT.

The V gene is TRBV20-1, the J gene TRBJ1-4; D uncertain. Deletions cut 7 bases from V and 0 bases from J, with 9 bases between. The germline gives CDR1 DFQATT, CDR2 SNEGSKA (reference sequence). CDR3 length: 13 residues. The CDR3 region has the DNA TGCAGTGTAACGACGGCAACTAATGAAAAACTGTTTTTT. It codes for CSVTTATNEKLFF.

CDR3 bases: TGCAGTGCTAGCCTCCGCCTGGGGACTAGCGGGGGGGCTAGCACAGATACGCAGTATTTT. This gives the protein CSASLRLGTSGGASTDTQYF. V usage is TRBV20-1 and J usage is TRBJ2-3, with TRBD2 identical over 16 bases. The germline gives CDR1 DFQATT, CDR2 SNEGSKA (reference sequence). Trimming cost V 3 bases and J 0 bases; bases outside gene matches: 12. The CDR3 has 20 amino acids.

The V and J genes are TRBV20-1 and TRBJ1-3; 9 positions agree with TRBD1. The CDR3 runs 15 residues. CDR1 is DFQATT, CDR2 SNEGSKA, per germline (reference sequence). The ends lost 5 bases at V and 3 bases at J; junction bases unmatched: 8. The CDR3 is CSAVTGTGFGNTIYF. CDR3 nucleotide sequence: TGCAGTGCTGTAACCGGGACAGGGTTTGGAAACACCATATATTTT.

This clonotype came up a few times. V is TRBV20-1 and J is TRBJ2-5, with TRBD2 matching over 7 bases. The CDR3 is 13 residues long. CDR1 is DFQATT, CDR2 SNEGSKA, per germline (reference sequence). Trimming took 6 bases from V and 4 from J; bases not matched to a gene: 8. The CDR3 DNA reads as TGCAGTGCCCCCTCTCAGCGGGGAGAGACCCAGTACTTC. Protein sequence: CSAPSQRGETQYF.

This clonotype turned up a few times. The V gene is TRBV20-1, the J gene TRBJ1-6; no clear D gene. The length of the CDR3 is 15 residues. The germline gives CDR1 DFQATT, CDR2 SNEGSKA (reference sequence). The V and J ends lost 4 bases and 7 bases respectively, with 17 bases between them. CDR3 sequence: CSAKVKAGRNSPLHF. The CDR3 DNA reads as TGCAGTGCTAAGGTAAAGGCCGGCCGGAATTCACCCCTCCACTTT.

J is TRBJ1-1 and V is TRBV28; D is ambiguous. V gave up 6 bases and J gave up 1 base, with 12 bases separating them. CDR1 and CDR2 from the germline V gene are MDHEN and SYDVKM. CDR3 length equals 14 residues. DNA for the CDR3: TGTGCCAGCAGACCCACAGAGAGGAACACTGAAGCTTTCTTT. Translated: CASRPTERNTEAFF.

The chain employs TRBV20-1 and TRBJ2-7; D possibly matches TRBD1 or TRBD2 (7 bases each). Trimming cost V 6 bases and J 4 bases, with 19 bases left between them. This CDR3 comprises 14 residues. The germline gives CDR1 DFQATT, CDR2 SNEGSKA (reference sequence). The CDR3 sequence: CSARGGGTQYEQYF. CDR3 in DNA: TGCAGTGCCAGGGGGGGCGGGACGCAATACGAGCAGTACTTC.

V gene TRBV7-2 combines with J gene TRBJ2-1, with 10 bases lining up with TRBD1. The V gene's germline CDR1 is SGHTA and CDR2 FQGNSA. The CDR3 runs to 14 residues. J was trimmed by 7 bases and V by 5 bases; bases with no gene match: 5. CDR3 coding DNA: TGTGCCAGCAGCCTCCGGGACAGGGGTAATGAGCAGTTCTTC. Its translation is CASSLRDRGNEQFF.

The chain combines TRBV7-2 with TRBJ2-3; TRBD2 matches 8 bases. This CDR3 contains 15 residues. CDR1 SGHTA and CDR2 FQGNSA come from the germline V gene. Losses at the gene ends were 5 bases for V and 4 bases for J; bases not matched to a gene: 8. The CDR3 here is CASSKEGGRSDTQYF. The DNA for the CDR3 is TGTGCCAGCAGCAAAGAAGGCGGGAGGTCAGATACGCAGTATTTT.

The chain joins TRBV18 to TRBJ2-7; D is possibly TRBD1 (6 bases). V was clipped by 1 base and J by 2 bases, with 12 bases between them. Germline CDR1 KGHSH, CDR2 LQKENI. The CDR3 runs to 15 residues. The CDR3 coding sequence is TGTGCCAGCTCACCACTTTCCAGGGACACCTACGAGCAGTACTTC. It yields the protein CASSPLSRDTYEQYF. The full variable domain, with the rest looked up from reference TRBV18 and TRBJ2-7, is NAGVMQNPRHLVRRRGQEARLRCSPMKGHSHVYWYRQLPEEGLKFMVYLQKENIIDESGMPKERFSAEFPKEGPSILRIQQVVRGDSAAYFCASSPLSRDTYEQYFGPGTRLTVT.

In its sample, this clonotype was seen a few times. The chain uses TRBV19 and TRBJ1-1; the D gene is possibly TRBD1 (6 bases). Germline assignment: CDR1 LNHDA and CDR2 SQIVND (reference sequence). V shed 3 bases and J shed 4 bases, with 9 bases lying between them. This CDR3 is built from 13 residues. The CDR3 sequence is CASSMGRGTEAFF. In nucleotides, the CDR3 is TGTGCCAGTAGTATGGGCAGGGGCACTGAAGCTTTCTTT.

The V gene is TRBV19, the J gene TRBJ2-1, with 9 positions matching TRBD2. This CDR3 comprises 16 residues. The ends lost 5 bases at V and 2 bases at J; junction bases unmatched: 7. CDR1 LNHDA and CDR2 SQIVND come from the germline V gene (reference sequence). The CDR3 DNA follows: TGTGCCAGTAGTGTGGCGGGAGGGCCTCCCTACAATGAGCAGTTCTTC. Translation: CASSVAGGPPYNEQFF.